In this sample, the clone carrying this T cell receptor beta chain turned up a few times. V gave up 6 bases and J gave up 4 bases, with 13 bases separating them. The CDR3 has 13 amino acids. Germline values: CDR1 MNHNS, CDR2 SASEGT. Amplification targeted the TCR beta CDR3 regions, with RNA transcripts as the source material. Second-round multiplex PCR came after first-round RT-PCR with HTBI primers. MiXCR, applied by TCRdb to the multiplex PCR reads, yields one record per CDR3 protein. The sample shows over 200,000 distinct CDR3 sequences, around 28% of them seen only once. The data stem from a study of Graves' ophthalmopathy and Graves' hyperthyroidism. Study at large: Peripheral blood collection took place at initial diagnosis, before any treatment.

The V and J genes are TRBV6-1 and TRBJ2-7; D unclear. Source material: peripheral blood. The sequence derives from a man aged 50 to 60 with Graves' ophthalmopathy. In DNA form, the CDR3 reads TGTGCCAGCAGCCGACCCGACATATACGAGCAGTACTTC. Translated, it gives CASSRPDIYEQYF.